This T cell receptor beta chain was profiled in a study of T cell responses to AZD1222 COVID-19 vaccine. Whole-study findings and limits: White British people made up most donors, females outnumbered males, and clonal diversity was possibly underestimated. Without day 14 samples, only post-peak T cell repertoires were studied. Spike-specific TCR repertoires showed rising breadth and depth after two AZD1222 doses. Unmutated variant regions are reportedly the target of nearly half of TCRs that are spike-specific.

Comments on this clone: Its antigen remains unidentified.

The data were produced by immunoSEQ multiplex PCR, yet TCRdb's version contains in-frame clones alone and is incomplete. The sample has around 160,000 clones, more than 75% seen once. This CDR3 has 14 amino acids. Per germline, CDR1 LNHNV and CDR2 YYDKDF (reference sequence). Trimming left V 0 bases short and J 4 bases short, with 9 bases between. Material: peripheral blood, obtained on day 0 of MenACWY control vaccination. This receptor was taken from an adult in good health. V is TRBV15 and J is TRBJ1-2; D gene unclear. The CDR3 sequence: CATSREEPSYGYTF. The CDR3 DNA reads TGTGCCACCAGCAGAGAGGAGCCCTCCTATGGCTACACCTTC.